This passage covers 27 T cell receptor beta chains from one sample sequenced in a study of hypomethylating agent response in myelodysplastic syndrome. Profiling relied on immunoSEQ multiplex PCR, and the TCRdb table lists in-frame clones only, not all of them. The repertoire holds around 6,100 clones, with roughly 80% as singletons. The sample here was bone marrow, taken before or after starting hypomethylating agent treatment for myelodysplastic syndrome (not recorded which). The source of these receptors is a human donor with myelodysplastic syndrome.

In its sample, this clone was seen once. The chain carries TRBV7-9 and TRBJ1-4, with D possibly matching TRBD1 (5 bases). CDR1 and CDR2 (germline): SEHNR, FQNEAQ (reference sequence). The germline V and J ends were trimmed by 10 bases and 8 bases, with 17 bases remaining between them. The CDR3 is made up of 13 amino acids. The chain's CDR3 is CATAPGADEKLFF. CDR3 sequence (DNA): TGTGCCACAGCTCCTGGGGCGGACGAAAAACTGTTTTTT.

This chain uses TRBV6-5 with TRBJ2-1; D is perhaps TRBD1 (5 bases). Trimming removed 7 bases from V and 7 bases from J, with 17 bases in between. Germline CDR1 is MNHEY and CDR2 is SVGAGI. The CDR3 is 14 residues long. In DNA, the CDR3 is TGTGCCAGCACGCTGGCGTCCAGGGTAAATGAGCAGTTCTTC. Its protein product is CASTLASRVNEQFF.

This clone appeared once. The rearrangement links TRBV6-1 to TRBJ1-2; D perhaps matches TRBD1 (6 bases). The CDR3 runs 15 residues. The ends were cut back, 2 bases at V and 0 bases at J, with 10 bases in the middle. The germline CDR1 and CDR2 sequences are MNHNS and SASEGT. As DNA, the CDR3 is TGTGCCAGCAGTGAACAGGGGTCAGCTAACTATGGCTACACCTTC. Its protein product is CASSEQGSANYGYTF.

The V gene is TRBV5-1, the J gene TRBJ1-2; D not certain. V was pared by 5 bases and J by 2 bases, with 16 bases between. The CDR3 is 15 residues long. CDR1 and CDR2 (germline): SGHRS, YFSETQ. The CDR3 region is CASRASRPLNYGYTF. The CDR3 DNA follows: TGCGCCAGCAGGGCCAGTCGACCGCTAAACTATGGCTACACCTTC.

The chain carries TRBV7-7 and TRBJ2-7, with TRBD2 matching over 9 bases. The CDR3 consists of 15 residues. The ends lost 5 bases at V and 7 bases at J; junction bases unmatched: 12. The germline CDR1 and CDR2 sequences are SSHAT and FNYEAQ (reference sequence). DNA for the CDR3: TGTGCCAGCAGCCAGGGACTAGCCCGGACGGGGGAGCAGTACTTC. It yields the protein CASSQGLARTGEQYF. Using reference TRBV7-7 and TRBJ2-7 for the parts outside the CDR3, the full variable domain is GAGVSQSPRYKVTKRGQDVTLRCDPISSHATLYWYQQALGQGPEFLTYFNYEAQPDKSGLPSDRFSAERPEGSISTLTIQRTEQRDSAMYRCASSQGLARTGEQYFGPGTRLTVT.

J is TRBJ1-2 and V is TRBV23-1; tentative D call: TRBD1 (6 bases). TRBV23-1 is filed as an ORF, its function uncertain. The CDR3 contains 15 residues. Trimming shortened V by 9 bases and J by 2 bases, and 19 bases separated the two germline ends. CDR3 DNA: TGCGCCAGTTTGAAGGACGTACAGGGAAACTATGGCTACACCTTC. As protein: CASLKDVQGNYGYTF.

The rearrangement uses TRBV4-1 and TRBJ1-4, with D tentatively TRBD1 (6 bases). Germline CDR1 reads MGHRA; CDR2 reads YSYEKL. The CDR3 is made up of 14 amino acids. Between the trimmed V and J ends, which lost 2 bases and 8 bases, there was a span of 12 bases. CDR3 amino acids: CASSQLGAGEKLFF. The CDR3 DNA reads TGCGCCAGCAGCCAACTGGGGGCGGGAGAAAAACTGTTTTTT.

This clone was seen more than once but under ten times. This chain uses TRBV14 with TRBJ2-7; 9 bases are shared with TRBD2. CDR1 SGHDN and CDR2 FVKESK come from the germline V gene. The CDR3 consists of 15 residues. V gave up 4 bases and J gave up 1 base; unmatched junction bases: 5. The CDR3 DNA is TGTGCCAGCAGCCCCTTAGCGGGGGCATCCTACGAGCAGTACTTC. Protein sequence: CASSPLAGASYEQYF.

This rearrangement joins TRBV7-2 to TRBJ1-4; D may be TRBD1 (5 bases). This CDR3 region has 16 residues. Trimming took off 0 bases at V and 2 bases at J, with 10 bases between the two ends. In germline, CDR1 is SGHTA, CDR2 FQGNSA. CDR3 protein: CASSLAGVRTNEKLFF. The CDR3, as DNA: TGTGCCAGCAGCTTAGCAGGGGTTAGGACTAATGAAAAACTGTTTTTT.

The chain has TRBV5-5 and TRBJ2-7, with 9 bases that match TRBD1. The CDR3 loop spans 15 amino acids. Germline V gene sequence: CDR1 SGHKS, CDR2 YYEKEE (reference sequence). V trimming: 2 bases; J trimming: 1 base; junction bases outside the gene matches: 4. The CDR3 DNA sequence: TGTGCCAGCAGCTTAGGGACAGGGCAATCCTACGAGCAGTACTTC. It codes for CASSLGTGQSYEQYF.

The J gene is TRBJ1-2, the V gene TRBV21-1. TRBV21-1 is termed a pseudogene. The CDR3 consists of 16 residues. CDR3 amino acids: CASSNKRPVGENGYTF. CDR3 coding DNA: TGTGCCAGCAGCAACAAGAGGCCGGTAGGGGAGAATGGCTACACCTTC.

Only one count was recorded for this clone. V and J are TRBV28 and TRBJ2-4; D might be TRBD2 (5 bases). This CDR3 has 13 residues. V was cut by 6 bases and J by 15 bases, with 21 bases left in between. Germline CDR1 is MDHEN and CDR2 is SYDVKM. CDR3 bases: TGTGCCAGCAGAAACAGAAACCGGGATAACGGGTACTTC. Encoded protein: CASRNRNRDNGYF. Drawing the rest from reference TRBV28 and TRBJ2-4, the complete variable domain is DVKVTQSSRYLVKRTGEKVFLECVQDMDHENMFWYRQDPGLGLRLIYFSYDVKMKEKGDIPEGYSVSREKKERFSLILESASTNQTSMYLCASRNRNRDNGYFGAGTRLSVL.

This clone showed up just once. This chain joins TRBV5-4 and TRBJ2-2, with TRBD1 as a possible D gene (6 bases). There are 15 residues in the CDR3. Trimming left V 0 bases short and J 4 bases short, with 10 bases between. The germline V gene has CDR1 SGHNT and CDR2 YYREEE (reference sequence). As DNA, the CDR3 is TGTGCCAGCAGCTTGGGCAGGGGACGCACCGGGGAGCTGTTTTTT. Encoded protein: CASSLGRGRTGELFF.

This chain connects TRBV4-1 to TRBJ1-1; 8 nucleotides agree with TRBD1. The CDR3 totals 16 residues. The V segment lost 5 bases and the J segment 4 bases; nucleotides outside the gene matches: 12. Germline V gene lookup returns CDR1 MGHRA and CDR2 YSYEKL. The CDR3 loop is CASSSHSRGQFTEAFF. Here the CDR3 DNA reads TGCGCCAGCAGCTCACATTCCAGGGGGCAATTCACTGAAGCTTTCTTT.

This clone was observed a handful of times. V and J are TRBV2 and TRBJ2-7; no clear D gene. CDR1 SNHLY and CDR2 FYNNEI come from the germline V gene. This CDR3 has 14 residues. Trimming took off 6 bases at V and 7 bases at J, with 19 bases between the two ends. In DNA form, the CDR3 reads TGTGCCAGCAGGGAGATAACCGGGTCAGGTGAGCAGTACTTC. This gives the protein CASREITGSGEQYF. Looking up the rest from reference TRBV2 and TRBJ2-7 gives the full variable domain: EPEVTQTPSHQVTQMGQEVILRCVPISNHLYFYWYRQILGQKVEFLVSFYNNEISEKSEIFDDQFSVERPDGSNFTLKIRSTKLEDSAMYFCASREITGSGEQYFGPGTRLTVT.

The chain combines TRBV7-9 with TRBJ1-1; 7 bases are shared with TRBD1. The V gene end was trimmed by 6 bases and the J gene end by 5 bases; junction bases not matched to a gene: 9. The CDR3 covers 14 residues. The germline CDR1 and CDR2 sequences are SEHNR and FQNEAQ (reference sequence). In DNA, the CDR3 is TGTGCCAGCAGGTTGACAGGGATGGAGACTGAAGCTTTCTTT. Translating gives CASRLTGMETEAFF.

This clone appeared a single time. This chain joins TRBV11-2 and TRBJ1-1, with D possibly TRBD1 on 6 matching bases. Germline assignment: CDR1 SGHAT and CDR2 FQNNGV. Trimming took 2 bases from V and 1 from J, leaving 14 bases between them. The length of the CDR3 is 16 residues. The CDR3 region has the DNA TGTGCCAGCAGCTTAAGGGGGGAGAGGGGGAACACTGAAGCTTTCTTT. Its protein is CASSLRGERGNTEAFF.

The chain links TRBV6-5 to TRBJ2-1; unclear D gene. The germline gives CDR1 MNHEY, CDR2 SVGAGI. This CDR3 contains 16 residues. V gave up 0 bases and J gave up 1 base, with 10 bases separating them. CDR3 residues: CASSYSPRGSYNEQFF. The CDR3 DNA is TGTGCCAGCAGTTACTCCCCCCGCGGATCCTACAATGAGCAGTTCTTC.

The CDR3 spells CASSGTGFNQPQHF. CDR3 DNA sequence: TGTGCCAGCTCTGGGACAGGGTTCAATCAGCCCCAGCATTTT. The chain uses TRBV18 and TRBJ1-5; 9 bases are a match to TRBD1. The CDR3 runs 14 residues. CDR1 is KGHSH and CDR2 is LQKENI in the germline V gene. With V trimmed by 6 bases and J by 3 bases, 3 bases remained unmatched.

The rearrangement uses TRBV5-1 and TRBJ2-6; weak D call: TRBD1 (6 bases). The CDR3 contains 18 residues. V was cut by 0 bases and J by 2 bases, with 15 bases left in between. Germline V gene sequence: CDR1 SGHRS, CDR2 YFSETQ. The CDR3: CASSLGGLQGTGANVLTF. The CDR3 nucleotides read TGCGCCAGCAGCTTGGGGGGTTTACAGGGAACTGGGGCCAACGTCCTGACTTTC.

The genes are TRBV2 and TRBJ2-1; D gene ambiguous. The CDR3 loop spans 12 amino acids. V was trimmed by 6 bases and J by 8 bases, leaving 11 bases between them. Per germline, CDR1 SNHLY and CDR2 FYNNEI. The CDR3 sequence: CASRAYVDEQFF. The DNA for the CDR3 is TGTGCCAGCAGGGCGTATGTCGATGAGCAGTTCTTC.

This clone was recorded a few times. The chain recombines TRBV6-1 with TRBJ1-2; TRBD1 agrees at 9 bases. Unmatched junction bases numbered 3, after V lost 0 bases and J lost 4 bases. CDR1 is MNHNS and CDR2 is SASEGT in the germline V gene. CDR3 length: 15 amino acids. CDR3 in amino acids: CASSEAADRGYGYTF. DNA of the CDR3: TGTGCCAGCAGTGAAGCCGCGGACAGGGGCTATGGCTACACCTTC.

The V and J genes are TRBV13 and TRBJ2-3; TRBD2 agrees at 15 bases. The CDR3 length is 19 residues. Trimming took 3 bases from V and 5 from J; bases not matched to a gene: 12. Looked up from germline, CDR1 is PRHDT and CDR2 is FYEKMQ (reference sequence). The chain's CDR3 is CASSFDPGLAGGSGDTQYF. The DNA of the CDR3 is TGTGCCAGCAGCTTCGATCCGGGACTAGCGGGAGGATCGGGAGATACGCAGTATTTT.

The gene calls are TRBV9 and TRBJ2-5; D is unresolved. Germline loops: CDR1 SGDLS, CDR2 YYNGEE. With 0 bases removed from V and 7 bases from J, the gap between germline ends came to 13 bases. This CDR3 comprises 14 residues. CDR3 coding DNA: TGTGCCAGCAGCGTAGATTTACGCGGCGGGACCCAGTACTTC. Translating gives CASSVDLRGGTQYF.

V gene TRBV29-1 combines with J gene TRBJ1-2; 7 nucleotides line up with TRBD1. Germline V gene sequence: CDR1 SQVTM, CDR2 ANQGSEA. The CDR3 has 13 residues. V was clipped by 5 bases and J by 7 bases; unmatched bases: 10. The CDR3 sequence: CSVTQGGAGGYTF. CDR3 coding DNA: TGCAGCGTTACCCAGGGGGGCGCAGGTGGCTACACCTTC.

Only one count was recorded for this clone. The chain is built from TRBV18 and TRBJ1-5, with D perhaps TRBD1 (6 bases). V was pared by 3 bases and J by 3 bases, with 9 bases between. In germline, CDR1 is KGHSH, CDR2 LQKENI. CDR3 length: 14 residues. CDR3 loop: CASSPTGNNQPQHF. CDR3 nucleotide sequence: TGTGCCAGCTCACCGACAGGTAACAATCAGCCCCAGCATTTT. The whole variable domain, remainder taken from reference TRBV18 and TRBJ1-5, is NAGVMQNPRHLVRRRGQEARLRCSPMKGHSHVYWYRQLPEEGLKFMVYLQKENIIDESGMPKERFSAEFPKEGPSILRIQQVVRGDSAAYFCASSPTGNNQPQHFGDGTRLSIL.

The chain is built from TRBV5-8 and TRBJ2-1, with 9 nucleotides matching TRBD1. Per germline, CDR1 SGHTS and CDR2 YDEGEE. J was trimmed by 8 bases and V by 4 bases; bases with no gene match: 13. The CDR3 has 16 amino acids. The CDR3 sequence is CASSRKGTGFLYEQFF. For the CDR3, the DNA is TGTGCCAGCAGCCGGAAAGGGACAGGGTTTTTATATGAGCAGTTCTTC. The whole variable domain, filled in from reference TRBV5-8 and TRBJ2-1, reads EAGVTQSPTHLIKTRGQQATLRCSPISGHTSVYWYQQALGLGLQFLLWYDEGEERNRGNFPPRFSGRQFPNYSSELNVNALELEDSALYLCASSRKGTGFLYEQFFGPGTRLTVL.